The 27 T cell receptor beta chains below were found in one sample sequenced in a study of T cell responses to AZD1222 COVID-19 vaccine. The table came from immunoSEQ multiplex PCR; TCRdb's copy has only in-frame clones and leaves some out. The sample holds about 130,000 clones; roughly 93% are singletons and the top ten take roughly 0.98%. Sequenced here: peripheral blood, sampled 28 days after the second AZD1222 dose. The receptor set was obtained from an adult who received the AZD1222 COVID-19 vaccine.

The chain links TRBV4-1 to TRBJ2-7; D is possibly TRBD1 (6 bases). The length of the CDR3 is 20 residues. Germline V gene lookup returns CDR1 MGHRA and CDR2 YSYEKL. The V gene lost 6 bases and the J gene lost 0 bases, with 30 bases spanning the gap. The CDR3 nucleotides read TGCGCCAGCAGATTTAGACACGGGGCCGTAACAGGGTCCCACTCCTACGAGCAGTACTTC. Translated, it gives CASRFRHGAVTGSHSYEQYF.

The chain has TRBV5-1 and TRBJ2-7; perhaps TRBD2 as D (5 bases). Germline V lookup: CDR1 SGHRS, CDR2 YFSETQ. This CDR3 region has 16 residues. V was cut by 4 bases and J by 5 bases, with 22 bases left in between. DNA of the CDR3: TGCGCCAGCAGCCGGGATAGATGGGCAGGCAAGGACGAGCAGTACTTC. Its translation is CASSRDRWAGKDEQYF. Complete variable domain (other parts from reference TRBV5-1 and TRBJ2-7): KAGVTQTPRYLIKTRGQQVTLSCSPISGHRSVSWYQQTPGQGLQFLFEYFSETQRNKGNFPGRFSGRQFSNSRSEMNVSTLELGDSALYLCASSRDRWAGKDEQYFGPGTRLTVT.

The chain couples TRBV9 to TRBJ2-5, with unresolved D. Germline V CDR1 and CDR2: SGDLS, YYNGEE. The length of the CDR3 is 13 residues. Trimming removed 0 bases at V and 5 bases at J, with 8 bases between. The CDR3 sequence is CASSVGLRETQYF. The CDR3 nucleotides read TGTGCCAGCAGCGTAGGTCTGCGCGAGACCCAGTACTTC.

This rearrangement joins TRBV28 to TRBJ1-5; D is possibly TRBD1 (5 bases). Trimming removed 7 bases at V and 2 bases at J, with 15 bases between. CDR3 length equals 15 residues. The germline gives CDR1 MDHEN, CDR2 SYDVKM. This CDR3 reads CASTWEGHGNQPQHF. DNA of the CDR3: TGTGCCAGCACCTGGGAGGGGCACGGCAATCAGCCCCAGCATTTT.

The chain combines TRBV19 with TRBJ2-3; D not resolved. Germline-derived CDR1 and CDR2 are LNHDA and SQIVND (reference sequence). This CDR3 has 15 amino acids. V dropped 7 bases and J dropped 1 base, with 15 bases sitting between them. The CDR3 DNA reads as TGTGCCAGTAACTCCCTCGCAGAGGGCACAGATACGCAGTATTTT. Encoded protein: CASNSLAEGTDTQYF.

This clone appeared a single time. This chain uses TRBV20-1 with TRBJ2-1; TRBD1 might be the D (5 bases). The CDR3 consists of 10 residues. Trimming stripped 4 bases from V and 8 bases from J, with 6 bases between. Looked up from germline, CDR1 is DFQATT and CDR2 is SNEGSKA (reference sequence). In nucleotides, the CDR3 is TGCAGTGCTACAGGGTATGAGCAGTTCTTC. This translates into CSATGYEQFF.

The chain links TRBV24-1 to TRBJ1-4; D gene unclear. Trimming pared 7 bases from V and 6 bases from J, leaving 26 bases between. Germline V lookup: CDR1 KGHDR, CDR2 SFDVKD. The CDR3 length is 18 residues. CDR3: CATRSLGLPICRDEKLFF. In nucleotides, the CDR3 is TGTGCCACCAGGTCCCTCGGACTGCCAATCTGTAGGGATGAAAAACTGTTTTTT.

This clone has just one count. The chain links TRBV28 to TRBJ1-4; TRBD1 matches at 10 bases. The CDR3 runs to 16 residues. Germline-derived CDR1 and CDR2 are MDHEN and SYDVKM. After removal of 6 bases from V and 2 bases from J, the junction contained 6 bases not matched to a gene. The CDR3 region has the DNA TGTGCCAGCAGCTTCCTGACAGGGGGCACTAATGAAAAACTGTTTTTT. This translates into CASSFLTGGTNEKLFF.

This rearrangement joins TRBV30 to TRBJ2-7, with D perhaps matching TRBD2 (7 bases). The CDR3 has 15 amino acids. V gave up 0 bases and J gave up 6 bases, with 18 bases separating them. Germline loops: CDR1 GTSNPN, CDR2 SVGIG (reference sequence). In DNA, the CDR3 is TGTGCCTGGAGTGTACCACGGGGGGCGCGTCGCGAGCAGTACTTC. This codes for CAWSVPRGARREQYF. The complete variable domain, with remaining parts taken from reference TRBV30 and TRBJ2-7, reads SQTIHQWPATLVQPVGSPLSLECTVEGTSNPNLYWYRQAAGRGLQLLFYSVGIGQISSEVPQNLSASRPQDRQFILSSKKLLLSDSGFYLCAWSVPRGARREQYFGPGTRLTVT.

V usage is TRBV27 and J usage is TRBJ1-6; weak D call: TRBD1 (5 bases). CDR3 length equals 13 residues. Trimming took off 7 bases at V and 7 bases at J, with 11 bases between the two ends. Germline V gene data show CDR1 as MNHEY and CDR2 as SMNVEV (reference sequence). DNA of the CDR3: TGTGCCAGCAAGAGGGGAGGGAATTCACCCCTCCACTTT. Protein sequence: CASKRGGNSPLHF.

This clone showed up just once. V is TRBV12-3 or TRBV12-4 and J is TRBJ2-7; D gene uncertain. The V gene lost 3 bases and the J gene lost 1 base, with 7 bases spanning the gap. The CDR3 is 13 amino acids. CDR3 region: CASSLGHSYEQYF. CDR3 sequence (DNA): TGTGCCAGCAGTTTGGGCCATTCCTACGAGCAGTACTTC.

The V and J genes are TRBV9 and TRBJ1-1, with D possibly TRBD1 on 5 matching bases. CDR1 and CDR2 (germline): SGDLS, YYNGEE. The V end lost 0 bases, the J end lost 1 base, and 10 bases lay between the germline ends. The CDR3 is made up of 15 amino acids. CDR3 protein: CASSVEGVRNTEAFF. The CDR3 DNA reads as TGTGCCAGCAGCGTAGAAGGGGTGAGGAACACTGAAGCTTTCTTT.

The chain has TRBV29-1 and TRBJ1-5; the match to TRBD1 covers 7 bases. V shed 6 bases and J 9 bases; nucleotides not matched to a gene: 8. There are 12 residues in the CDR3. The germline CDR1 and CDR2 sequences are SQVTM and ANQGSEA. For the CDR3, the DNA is TGCAGCGTCACGACAGGGCCTGGGCCCCAGCATTTT. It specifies CSVTTGPGPQHF.

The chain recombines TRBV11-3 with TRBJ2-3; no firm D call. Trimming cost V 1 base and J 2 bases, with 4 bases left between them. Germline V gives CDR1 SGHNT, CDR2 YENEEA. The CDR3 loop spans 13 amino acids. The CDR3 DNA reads TGTGCCAGCAGCTTAGGGAACACAGATACGCAGTATTTT. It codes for CASSLGNTDTQYF.

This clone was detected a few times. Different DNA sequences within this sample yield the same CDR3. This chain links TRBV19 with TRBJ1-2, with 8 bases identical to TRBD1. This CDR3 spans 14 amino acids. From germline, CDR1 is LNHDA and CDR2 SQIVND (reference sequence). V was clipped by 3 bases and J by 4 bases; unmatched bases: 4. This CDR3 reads CASSIDRGLYGYTF. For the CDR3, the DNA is TGTGCCAGTAGTATCGACAGGGGCCTCTATGGCTACACCTTC.

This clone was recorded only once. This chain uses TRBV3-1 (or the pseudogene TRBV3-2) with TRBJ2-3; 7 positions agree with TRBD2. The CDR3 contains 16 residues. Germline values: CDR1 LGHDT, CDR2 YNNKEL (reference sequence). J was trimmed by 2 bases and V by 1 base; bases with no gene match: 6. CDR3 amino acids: CASSQGTGGTTDTQYF. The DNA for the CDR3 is TGTGCCAGCAGCCAAGGTACGGGAGGAACCACAGATACGCAGTATTTT.

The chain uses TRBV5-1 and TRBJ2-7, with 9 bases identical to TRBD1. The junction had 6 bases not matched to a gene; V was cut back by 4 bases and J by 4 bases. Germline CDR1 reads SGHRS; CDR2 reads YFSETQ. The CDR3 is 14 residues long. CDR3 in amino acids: CASSPGQGQYEQYF. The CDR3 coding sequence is TGCGCCAGCAGCCCGGGACAGGGACAATACGAGCAGTACTTC.

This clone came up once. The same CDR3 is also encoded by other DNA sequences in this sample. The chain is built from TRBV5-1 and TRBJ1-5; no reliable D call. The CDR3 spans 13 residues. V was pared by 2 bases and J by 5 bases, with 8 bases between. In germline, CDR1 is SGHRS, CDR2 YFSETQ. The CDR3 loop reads CASSFTGDQPQHF. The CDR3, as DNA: TGCGCCAGCAGCTTCACCGGGGATCAGCCCCAGCATTTT.

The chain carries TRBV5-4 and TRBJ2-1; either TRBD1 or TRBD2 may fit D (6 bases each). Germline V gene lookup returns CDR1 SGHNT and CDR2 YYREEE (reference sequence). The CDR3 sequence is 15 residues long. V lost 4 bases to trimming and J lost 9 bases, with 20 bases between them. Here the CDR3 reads CASSPWTAGMGEQFF. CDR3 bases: TGTGCCAGCAGCCCGTGGACAGCGGGTATGGGTGAGCAGTTCTTC.

CDR3 protein: CASSKVRDFLSREEQYF. CDR3 in DNA: TGTGCCAGCAGCAAAGTGCGAGACTTTCTTTCTCGGGAAGAGCAGTACTTC. The V call is TRBV21-1, the J call TRBJ2-7; the table's D gene call, TRBD2, was not cross checked with the DNA. TRBV21-1 is a pseudogene segment. The CDR3 consists of 17 residues.

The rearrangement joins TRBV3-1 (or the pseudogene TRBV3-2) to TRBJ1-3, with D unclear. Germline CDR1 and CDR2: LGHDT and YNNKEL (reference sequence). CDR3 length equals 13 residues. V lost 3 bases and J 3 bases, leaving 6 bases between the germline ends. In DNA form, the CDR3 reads TGTGCCAGCAGCCAGTTCCTTGGAAACACCATATATTTT. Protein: CASSQFLGNTIYF.

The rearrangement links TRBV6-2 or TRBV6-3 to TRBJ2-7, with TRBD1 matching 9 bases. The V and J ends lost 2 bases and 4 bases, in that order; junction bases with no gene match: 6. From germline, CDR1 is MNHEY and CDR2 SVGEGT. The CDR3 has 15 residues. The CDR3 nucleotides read TGTGCCAGCAGTTACCGCCGGGACAGGGCATACGAGCAGTACTTC. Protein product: CASSYRRDRAYEQYF.

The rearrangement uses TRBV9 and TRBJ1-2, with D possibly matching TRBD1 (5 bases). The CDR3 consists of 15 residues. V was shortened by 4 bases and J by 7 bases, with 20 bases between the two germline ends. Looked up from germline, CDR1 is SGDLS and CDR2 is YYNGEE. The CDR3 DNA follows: TGTGCCAGCAGCCCCTGGGACGGGGACCTCTTTGGCTACACCTTC. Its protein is CASSPWDGDLFGYTF.

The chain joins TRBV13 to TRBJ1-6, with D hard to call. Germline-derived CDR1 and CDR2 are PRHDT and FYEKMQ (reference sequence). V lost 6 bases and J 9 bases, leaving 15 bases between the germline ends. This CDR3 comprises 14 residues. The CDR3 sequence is CASSPGLGGSPLHF. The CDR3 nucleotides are TGTGCCAGCAGTCCTGGCCTGGGAGGTTCACCCCTCCACTTT.

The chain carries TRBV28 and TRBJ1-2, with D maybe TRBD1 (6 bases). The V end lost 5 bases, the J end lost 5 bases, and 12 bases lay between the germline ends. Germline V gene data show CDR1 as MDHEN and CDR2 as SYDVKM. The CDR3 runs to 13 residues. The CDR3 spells CASSPTGAYGYTF. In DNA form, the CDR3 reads TGTGCCAGCAGTCCCACGGGGGCGTATGGCTACACCTTC.

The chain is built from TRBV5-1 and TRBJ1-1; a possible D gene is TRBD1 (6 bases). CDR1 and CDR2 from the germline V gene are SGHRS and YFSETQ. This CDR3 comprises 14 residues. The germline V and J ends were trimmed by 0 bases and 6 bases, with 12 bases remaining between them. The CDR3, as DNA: TGCGCCAGCAGCTTGGAGAGGACAGATGCTGAAGCTTTCTTT. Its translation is CASSLERTDAEAFF.

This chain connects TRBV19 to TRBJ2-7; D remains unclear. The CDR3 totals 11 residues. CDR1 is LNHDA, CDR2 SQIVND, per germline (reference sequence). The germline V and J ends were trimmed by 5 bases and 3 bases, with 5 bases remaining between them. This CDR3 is CASSWNYEQYF. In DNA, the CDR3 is TGTGCCAGTAGTTGGAACTACGAGCAGTACTTC.